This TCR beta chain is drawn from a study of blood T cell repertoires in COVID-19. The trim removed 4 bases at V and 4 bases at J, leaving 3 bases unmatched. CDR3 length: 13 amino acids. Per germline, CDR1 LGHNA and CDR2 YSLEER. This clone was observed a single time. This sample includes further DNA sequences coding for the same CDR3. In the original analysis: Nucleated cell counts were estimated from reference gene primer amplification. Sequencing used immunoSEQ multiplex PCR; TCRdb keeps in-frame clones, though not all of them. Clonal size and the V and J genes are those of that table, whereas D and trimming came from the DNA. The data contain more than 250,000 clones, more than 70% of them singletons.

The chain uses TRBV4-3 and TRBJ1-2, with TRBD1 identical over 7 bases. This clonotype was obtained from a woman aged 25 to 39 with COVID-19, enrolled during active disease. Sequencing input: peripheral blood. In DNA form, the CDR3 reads TGCGCCAGCAGCCCCGGGACAGCCTATGGCTACACCTTC. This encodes CASSPGTAYGYTF.